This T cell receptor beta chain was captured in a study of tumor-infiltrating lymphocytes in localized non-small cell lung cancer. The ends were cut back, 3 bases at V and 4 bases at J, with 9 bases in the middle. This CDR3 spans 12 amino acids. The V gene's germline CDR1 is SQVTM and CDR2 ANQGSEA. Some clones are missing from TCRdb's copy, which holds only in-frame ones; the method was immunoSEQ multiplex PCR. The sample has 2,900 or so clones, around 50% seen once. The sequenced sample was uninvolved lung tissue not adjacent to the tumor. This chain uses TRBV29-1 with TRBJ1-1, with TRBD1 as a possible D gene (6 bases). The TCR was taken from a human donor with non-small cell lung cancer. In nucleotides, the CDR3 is TGCAGCGTTGAGGGGGCAGGCACTGAAGCTTTCTTT. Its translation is CSVEGAGTEAFF.